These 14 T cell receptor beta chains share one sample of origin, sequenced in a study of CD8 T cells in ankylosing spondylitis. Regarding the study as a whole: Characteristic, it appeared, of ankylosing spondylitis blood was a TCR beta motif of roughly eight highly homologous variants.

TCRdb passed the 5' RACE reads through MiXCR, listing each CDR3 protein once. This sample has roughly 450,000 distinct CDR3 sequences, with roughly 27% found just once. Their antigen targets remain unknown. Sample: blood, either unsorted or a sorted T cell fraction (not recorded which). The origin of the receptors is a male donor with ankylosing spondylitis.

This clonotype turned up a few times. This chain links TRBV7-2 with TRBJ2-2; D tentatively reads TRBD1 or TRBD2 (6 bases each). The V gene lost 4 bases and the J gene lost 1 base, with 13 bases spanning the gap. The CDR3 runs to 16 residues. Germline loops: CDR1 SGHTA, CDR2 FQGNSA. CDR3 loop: CASSSEGGLNTGELFF. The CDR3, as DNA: TGTGCCAGCAGCTCCGAGGGGGGACTGAACACCGGGGAGCTGTTTTTT.

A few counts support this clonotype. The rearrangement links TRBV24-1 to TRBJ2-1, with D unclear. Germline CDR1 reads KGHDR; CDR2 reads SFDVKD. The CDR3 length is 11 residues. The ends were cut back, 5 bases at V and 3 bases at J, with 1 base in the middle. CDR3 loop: CATSVYNEQFF. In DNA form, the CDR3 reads TGTGCCACCAGTGTCTACAATGAGCAGTTCTTC.

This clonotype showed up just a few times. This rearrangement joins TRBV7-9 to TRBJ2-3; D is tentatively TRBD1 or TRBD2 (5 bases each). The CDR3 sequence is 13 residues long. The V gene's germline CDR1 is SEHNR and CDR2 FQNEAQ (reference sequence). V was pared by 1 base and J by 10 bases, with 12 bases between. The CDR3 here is CASSLGPRGAQYF. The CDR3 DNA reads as TGTGCCAGCAGCTTAGGCCCCAGAGGGGCGCAGTATTTT.

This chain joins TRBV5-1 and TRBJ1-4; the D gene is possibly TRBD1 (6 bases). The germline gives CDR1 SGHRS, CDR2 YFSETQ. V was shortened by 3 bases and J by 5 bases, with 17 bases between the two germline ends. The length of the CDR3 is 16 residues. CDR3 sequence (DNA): TGCGCCAGCAGCTCCCGCCGGTCAGGGGAAAATGAAAAACTGTTTTTT. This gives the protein CASSSRRSGENEKLFF.

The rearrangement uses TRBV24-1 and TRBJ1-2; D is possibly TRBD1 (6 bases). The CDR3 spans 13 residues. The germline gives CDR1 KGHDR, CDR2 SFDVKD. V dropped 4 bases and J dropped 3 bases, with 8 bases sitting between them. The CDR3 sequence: CATSETGDYGYTF. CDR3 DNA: TGTGCCACCAGTGAGACAGGTGACTATGGCTACACCTTC.

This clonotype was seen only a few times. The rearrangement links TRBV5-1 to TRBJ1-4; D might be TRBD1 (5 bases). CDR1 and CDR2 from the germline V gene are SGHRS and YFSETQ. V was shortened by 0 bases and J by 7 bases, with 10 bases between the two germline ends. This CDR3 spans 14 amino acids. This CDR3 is CASSLAGTFEKLFF. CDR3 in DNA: TGCGCCAGCAGCTTGGCAGGGACTTTTGAAAAACTGTTTTTT.

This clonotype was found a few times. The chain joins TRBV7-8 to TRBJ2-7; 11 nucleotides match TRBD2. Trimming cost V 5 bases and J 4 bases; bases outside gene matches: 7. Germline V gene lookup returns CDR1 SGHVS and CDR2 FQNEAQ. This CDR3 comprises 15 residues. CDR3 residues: CASSRLGLADYEQYF. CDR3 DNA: TGTGCCAGCAGCCGCCTGGGACTAGCGGATTACGAGCAGTACTTC.

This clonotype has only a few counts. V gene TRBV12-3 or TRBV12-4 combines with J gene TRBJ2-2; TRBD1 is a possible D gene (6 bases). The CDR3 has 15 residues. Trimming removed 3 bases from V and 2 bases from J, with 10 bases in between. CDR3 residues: CASSFRTVNTGELFF. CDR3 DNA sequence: TGTGCCAGCAGTTTCAGGACAGTTAACACCGGGGAGCTGTTTTTT.

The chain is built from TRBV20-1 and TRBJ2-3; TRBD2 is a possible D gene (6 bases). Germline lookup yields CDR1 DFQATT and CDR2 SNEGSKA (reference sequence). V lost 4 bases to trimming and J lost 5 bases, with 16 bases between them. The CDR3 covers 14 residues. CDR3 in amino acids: CSATRLEGQDTQYF. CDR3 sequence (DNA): TGCAGTGCTACTAGGTTGGAGGGCCAAGATACGCAGTATTTT.

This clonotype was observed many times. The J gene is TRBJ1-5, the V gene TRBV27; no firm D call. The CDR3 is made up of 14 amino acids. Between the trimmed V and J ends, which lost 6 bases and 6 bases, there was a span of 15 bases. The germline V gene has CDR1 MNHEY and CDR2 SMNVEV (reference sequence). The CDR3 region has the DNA TGTGCCAGCAGCTTCCACGGGGATACTCAGCCCCAGCATTTT. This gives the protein CASSFHGDTQPQHF.

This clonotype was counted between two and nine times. In DNA, the CDR3 is TGCAGTGCTACAGGGGCCCCCTCTGGAAACACCATATATTTT. It encodes CSATGAPSGNTIYF. This chain uses TRBV20-1 with TRBJ1-3; D is perhaps TRBD1 (6 bases). V was clipped by 4 bases and J by 0 bases, with 10 bases between them. Germline assignment: CDR1 DFQATT and CDR2 SNEGSKA (reference sequence). The CDR3 length is 14 residues.

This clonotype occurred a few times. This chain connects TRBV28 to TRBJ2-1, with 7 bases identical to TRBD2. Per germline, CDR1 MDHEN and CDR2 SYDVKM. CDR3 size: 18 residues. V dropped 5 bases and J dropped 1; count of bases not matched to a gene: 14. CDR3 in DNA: TGTGCCAGCAGTCCCCCCAGTAGGCCTAGCGGTTCCTACAATGAGCAGTTCTTC. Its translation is CASSPPSRPSGSYNEQFF.

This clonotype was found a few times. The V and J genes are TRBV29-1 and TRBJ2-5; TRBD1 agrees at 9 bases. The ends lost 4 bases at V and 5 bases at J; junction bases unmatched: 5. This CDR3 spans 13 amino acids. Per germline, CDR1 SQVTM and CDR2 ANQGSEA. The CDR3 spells CSVVTGGGETQYF. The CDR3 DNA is TGCAGCGTTGTTACAGGGGGCGGGGAGACCCAGTACTTC.

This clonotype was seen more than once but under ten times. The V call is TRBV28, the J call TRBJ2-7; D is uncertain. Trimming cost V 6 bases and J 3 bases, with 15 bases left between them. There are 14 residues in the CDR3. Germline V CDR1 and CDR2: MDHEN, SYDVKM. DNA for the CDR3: TGTGCCAGCAGGAACGGACGTCGGAGCTACGAGCAGTACGTC. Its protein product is CASRNGRRSYEQYV.